A single sample is the source of the 8 T cell receptor beta chains below, sequenced in a study of blood T cell repertoires in COVID-19. The method was immunoSEQ multiplex PCR; TCRdb's version includes in-frame clones alone and lacks a portion of them. The table includes around 100,000 clones, 85% to 90% detected once. Sample: peripheral blood. These receptors all come from a human donor in a cohort sampled during active COVID-19.

This clone appeared a single time. The V gene is TRBV28, the J gene TRBJ1-6; 8 bases match TRBD1. The ends lost 6 bases at V and 8 bases at J; junction bases unmatched: 9. CDR3 length: 15 amino acids. The germline V gene has CDR1 MDHEN and CDR2 SYDVKM. The CDR3 protein is CASSLGQGPYSPLHF. The CDR3, as DNA: TGTGCCAGCAGCCTAGGACAGGGCCCGTATTCACCCCTCCACTTT.

The CDR3 spells CASSMTYSGPYEQYF. CDR3 nucleotides: TGTGCCAGTAGTATGACGTACTCTGGGCCATACGAGCAGTACTTC. This chain connects TRBV19 to TRBJ2-7; D not certain. The CDR3 covers 15 residues. Germline-derived CDR1 and CDR2 are LNHDA and SQIVND (reference sequence). V was clipped by 3 bases and J by 4 bases, with 16 bases between them.

This chain joins TRBV6-1 and TRBJ2-1, with TRBD2 matching over 9 bases. Per germline, CDR1 MNHNS and CDR2 SASEGT. The V and J ends lost 1 base and 10 bases, in that order; junction bases with no gene match: 11. This CDR3 spans 16 amino acids. The CDR3 spells CASSEGSLAGLREQFF. CDR3 nucleotides: TGTGCCAGCAGTGAAGGAAGTCTAGCGGGGCTTCGGGAGCAGTTCTTC.

The CDR3 loop reads CSVETSAVGYTF. The DNA for the CDR3 is TGCAGCGTTGAGACTTCTGCAGTGGGCTACACCTTC. The rearrangement links TRBV29-1 to TRBJ1-2; D is unresolved. This CDR3 is 12 amino acids long. Looked up from germline, CDR1 is SQVTM and CDR2 is ANQGSEA. V was clipped by 3 bases and J by 8 bases, with 13 bases between them.

The chain couples TRBV2 to TRBJ2-1, with D possibly TRBD2 on 6 matching bases. Trimming pared 9 bases from V and 0 bases from J, leaving 21 bases between. The CDR3 runs 17 residues. Germline V lookup: CDR1 SNHLY, CDR2 FYNNEI. DNA of the CDR3: TGTGCCAGTGACAGAGGTGGGCTAGCGCTCTCCTACAATGAGCAGTTCTTC. Protein: CASDRGGLALSYNEQFF.

This clone was picked up one time. The chain links TRBV3-1 (or the pseudogene TRBV3-2) to TRBJ1-6; D is perhaps TRBD1 (6 bases). This CDR3 contains 13 residues. The germline V gene encodes CDR1 LGHDT and CDR2 YNNKEL (reference sequence). V was pared by 6 bases and J by 8 bases, with 11 bases between. The chain's CDR3 is CASSTGMDSPLHF. CDR3 bases: TGTGCCAGCAGTACAGGGATGGATTCACCCCTCCACTTT.

The J gene is TRBJ2-3, the V gene TRBV10-2; TRBD2 agrees at 9 bases. J lost 6 bases, V lost 4 bases, and 14 bases had no gene match. Germline assignment: CDR1 WSHSY and CDR2 SAAADI. This CDR3 contains 17 residues. This chain's CDR3 is CASSGSRAGGTGDTQYF. The CDR3 bases are TGCGCCAGCAGTGGGTCCAGAGCGGGAGGTACTGGGGATACGCAGTATTTT.

The J gene is TRBJ2-2, the V gene TRBV2, with no clear D. CDR3 length: 13 residues. V lost 4 bases, J lost 1 base, and 4 bases lay in between. CDR1 is SNHLY, CDR2 FYNNEI, per germline. The CDR3 DNA is TGTGCCAGCAGTGCAGAGAACACCGGGGAGCTGTTTTTT. Amino acid sequence: CASSAENTGELFF.